This T cell receptor beta chain stems from a study of a mutant IDH1 vaccine in newly diagnosed glioma. Study-wide context: The earlier regimen, radiotherapy, temozolomide, or both, was most often both.

Comment on this clone: As yet, its antigen is unknown.

Noted time point: week 47, end of study. Every vaccination contained 300 ug of the mutant IDH1 20-mer peptide and was paired with topical imiquimod. CDR1 and CDR2 from the germline V gene are LNHDA and SQIVND (reference sequence). Trimming shortened V by 2 bases and J by 4 bases, and 7 bases separated the two germline ends. This CDR3 has 13 amino acids. Measured with immunoSEQ multiplex PCR; TCRdb has only the in-frame clones, and not every one. The table shows 84,000 or so clones, with 80% to 90% occurring only once. The genes are TRBV19 and TRBJ2-3, with a possible D match to TRBD1 (5 bases). Sequencing used PBMCs, obtained from a glioma patient whose treatment included an IDH1 peptide vaccine. This TCR came from a man between 35 and 55 years old with glioma. CDR3 in DNA: TGTGCCAGTAGTATAATAGGGGCAGATACGCAGTATTTT. Its protein product is CASSIIGADTQYF.